These 13 T cell receptor beta chains came from one sample sequenced in a study of blood T cell repertoires in COVID-19. TCRdb's table, derived via immunoSEQ multiplex PCR, lists solely in-frame clones and lacks some. The sample has hundreds of thousands of clones, around 92% seen once. Specimen: PBMCs or T cells enriched from blood (not recorded which). The receptors were gathered from a woman in her forties or fifties who had been exposed to COVID-19.

The chain has TRBV6-5 and TRBJ1-2; TRBD1 is a possible D gene (5 bases). Between the trimmed V and J ends, which lost 10 bases and 7 bases, there was a span of 13 bases. The CDR3 contains 11 residues. Per the germline V gene, CDR1 is MNHEY and CDR2 is SVGAGI. The CDR3 DNA follows: TGTGCCACCCAGGGACTCGGTGGCTACACCTTC. Its protein product is CATQGLGGYTF.

CDR3 protein: CASSGSRTGGDNEQFF. In DNA form, the CDR3 reads TGCGCCAGCAGTGGAAGTAGGACAGGGGGAGATAATGAGCAGTTCTTC. This chain links TRBV10-2 with TRBJ2-1; TRBD1 matches 10 bases. V lost 4 bases to trimming and J lost 7 bases; unmatched junction nucleotides: 10. This CDR3 is 16 amino acids long. Germline CDR1 and CDR2: WSHSY and SAAADI.

This rearrangement joins TRBV14 to TRBJ2-2; D ambiguous. Germline V lookup: CDR1 SGHDN, CDR2 FVKESK. Trimming pared 4 bases from V and 0 bases from J, leaving 3 bases between. The CDR3 is 13 residues long. CDR3 amino acids: CASSLSNTGELFF. The CDR3, as DNA: TGTGCCAGCAGCCTCTCGAACACCGGGGAGCTGTTTTTT.

The count of this clone is one. This chain joins TRBV7-9 and TRBJ2-7; 9 nucleotides agree with TRBD1. The V segment lost 3 bases and the J segment 4 bases; nucleotides outside the gene matches: 4. This CDR3 is 14 amino acids long. Germline assignment: CDR1 SEHNR and CDR2 FQNEAQ (reference sequence). This chain's CDR3 is CASSLGQGTYEQYF. CDR3 DNA: TGTGCCAGCAGCTTGGGACAGGGAACATACGAGCAGTACTTC. Filled out from reference TRBV7-9 and TRBJ2-7, the complete variable domain reads DTGVSQNPRHKITKRGQNVTFRCDPISEHNRLYWYRQTLGQGPEFLTYFQNEAQLEKSRLLSDRFSAERPKGSFSTLEIQRTEQGDSAMYLCASSLGQGTYEQYFGPGTRLTVT.

V usage is TRBV5-5 and J usage is TRBJ2-3, with TRBD1 identical over 7 bases. Trimming cost V 0 bases and J 1 base; bases outside gene matches: 2. Germline V gene data show CDR1 as SGHKS and CDR2 as YYEKEE (reference sequence). This CDR3 comprises 15 residues. This CDR3 is CASSLGQGGTDTQYF. CDR3 DNA: TGTGCCAGCAGCTTGGGGCAGGGGGGCACAGATACGCAGTATTTT.

The V call is TRBV5-1, the J call TRBJ2-3; D gene unclear. Trimming shortened V by 4 bases and J by 6 bases, and 6 bases separated the two germline ends. The CDR3 is 11 amino acids. The germline CDR1 and CDR2 sequences are SGHRS and YFSETQ. Here the CDR3 DNA reads TGCGCCAGCAGCGGTCAGGATACGCAGTATTTT. Translated: CASSGQDTQYF.

This clone was observed a few times. The V and J genes are TRBV2 and TRBJ1-1, with 8 bases aligning to TRBD1. There are 15 residues in the CDR3. The V gene end was trimmed by 6 bases and the J gene end by 1 base; junction bases not matched to a gene: 7. The V gene's germline CDR1 is SNHLY and CDR2 FYNNEI. DNA for the CDR3: TGTGCCAGCAGGTTATACAGGGGGGAGAACACTGAAGCTTTCTTT. Its protein product is CASRLYRGENTEAFF.

This chain links TRBV21-1 with TRBJ1-5. TRBV21-1 is a known pseudogene. CDR3 size: 15 residues. CDR3 residues: CASSSTRWGNQPQHF. In DNA form, the CDR3 reads TGTGCCAGCAGCTCTACTAGGTGGGGCAATCAGCCCCAGCATTTT.

The chain carries TRBV5-8 and TRBJ2-3; D is undetermined. Germline loops: CDR1 SGHTS, CDR2 YDEGEE. This CDR3 comprises 14 residues. Trimming stripped 0 bases from V and 1 base from J, with 6 bases between. The CDR3 DNA sequence: TGTGCCAGCAGCTTGGCCCTAGGCACAGATACGCAGTATTTT. Residues: CASSLALGTDTQYF.

This chain connects TRBV2 to TRBJ1-2; TRBD1 aligns across 7 bases. Looked up from germline, CDR1 is SNHLY and CDR2 is FYNNEI. CDR3 size: 13 residues. Trimming took 5 bases from V and 3 from J; bases not matched to a gene: 3. The CDR3 here is CASSKGADYGYTF. CDR3 nucleotides: TGTGCCAGCAGTAAGGGGGCGGACTATGGCTACACCTTC.

Points on this clone: In the same sample, other DNA sequences code for this CDR3. The chain couples TRBV7-8 to TRBJ1-1; 8 bases line up with TRBD1. Germline V CDR1 and CDR2: SGHVS, FQNEAQ. The CDR3 is 15 amino acids. The V segment lost 4 bases and the J segment 4 bases; nucleotides outside the gene matches: 8. The CDR3 DNA reads as TGTGCCAGCAGCTCCCAGGACAGGGCTGGCACTGAAGCTTTCTTT. It codes for CASSSQDRAGTEAFF.

The rearrangement joins TRBV12-3 or TRBV12-4 to TRBJ2-5, with D hard to call. The CDR3 is 11 residues long. V was cut by 6 bases and J by 5 bases, with 7 bases left in between. The CDR3 coding sequence is TGTGCCAGCAGCTATTCTGAGACCCAGTACTTC. Protein product: CASSYSETQYF.

Turning to this clone: One junction end does not reproduce the germline sequence, and a read error may be involved. This chain links TRBV7-7 with TRBJ2-5; 8 positions match TRBD2. The germline CDR1 and CDR2 sequences are SSHAT and FNYEAQ (reference sequence). The CDR3 contains 13 residues. CDR3 sequence: CASSRGGQETQYF. DNA for the CDR3: TGTGCTAGCAGCCGGGGGGGACAAGAGACCCAGTACTTC.